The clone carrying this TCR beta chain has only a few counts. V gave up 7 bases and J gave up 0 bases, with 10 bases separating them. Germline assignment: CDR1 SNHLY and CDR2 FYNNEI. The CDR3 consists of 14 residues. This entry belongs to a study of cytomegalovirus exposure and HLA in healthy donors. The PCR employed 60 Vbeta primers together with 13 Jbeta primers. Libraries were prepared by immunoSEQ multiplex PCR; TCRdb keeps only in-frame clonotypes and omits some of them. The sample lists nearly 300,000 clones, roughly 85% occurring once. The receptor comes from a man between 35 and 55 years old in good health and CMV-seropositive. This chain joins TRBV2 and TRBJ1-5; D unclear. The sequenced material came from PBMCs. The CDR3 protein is CASTLGYSNQPQHF. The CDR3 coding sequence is TGTGCCAGCACGCTAGGATATAGCAATCAGCCCCAGCATTTT. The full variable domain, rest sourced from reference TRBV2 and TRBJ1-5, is EPEVTQTPSHQVTQMGQEVILRCVPISNHLYFYWYRQILGQKVEFLVSFYNNEISEKSEIFDDQFSVERPDGSNFTLKIRSTKLEDSAMYFCASTLGYSNQPQHFGDGTRLSIL.